This passage covers 17 T cell receptor beta chains from one sample sequenced in a study of CD8+ T cells in alopecia areata. Isolated RNA was reverse transcribed into cDNA used as the sequencing template. Clones were read by immunoSEQ multiplex PCR, and TCRdb kept only the in-frame ones, dropping some. The repertoire holds about 98,000 clones, around 44% seen once, with 0.79% in the top ten. Sequencing input: CD4+ T cells sorted from blood. Receptors were obtained from a human donor with alopecia areata.

The V call is TRBV14, the J call TRBJ2-5, with D maybe TRBD1 (6 bases). The V gene lost 9 bases and the J gene lost 4 bases, with 12 bases spanning the gap. CDR1 SGHDN and CDR2 FVKESK come from the germline V gene. The CDR3 contains 12 residues. This CDR3 reads CASGQSGETQYF. CDR3 in DNA: TGTGCCAGTGGACAGTCCGGAGAGACCCAGTACTTC.

The chain links TRBV30 to TRBJ1-5, with D possibly matching TRBD1 (5 bases). V lost 0 bases and J 3 bases, leaving 9 bases between the germline ends. Germline V gene sequence: CDR1 GTSNPN, CDR2 SVGIG (reference sequence). The CDR3 contains 14 residues. As DNA, the CDR3 is TGTGCCTGGAGTGTAGGGGCTCTCAATCAGCCCCAGCATTTT. Its translation is CAWSVGALNQPQHF.

This chain links TRBV10-2 with TRBJ2-1; 8 bases agree with TRBD1. With V trimmed by 4 bases and J by 9 bases, 11 bases remained unmatched. This CDR3 spans 15 amino acids. Germline lookup yields CDR1 WSHSY and CDR2 SAAADI. CDR3 bases: TGCGCCAGCAGTGGGACAGGGATACAATTTTCTGAGCAGTTCTTC. As protein: CASSGTGIQFSEQFF.

The chain has TRBV29-1 and TRBJ2-2; 9 bases are shared with TRBD1. The CDR3 spans 13 residues. With V trimmed by 7 bases and J by 7 bases, 7 bases remained unmatched. Germline CDR1 SQVTM, CDR2 ANQGSEA. The CDR3 loop reads CSGAGTGNGELFF. DNA of the CDR3: TGCAGCGGCGCCGGGACAGGGAACGGGGAGCTGTTTTTT.

In DNA form, the CDR3 reads TGTGCCAGCAGTCGACAGGGAGCCAACTATGGCTACACCTTC. It is translated as CASSRQGANYGYTF. The chain recombines TRBV6-5 with TRBJ1-2; TRBD1 aligns across 7 bases. Germline CDR1 is MNHEY and CDR2 is SVGAGI. The length of the CDR3 is 14 residues. Losses at the gene ends were 5 bases for V and 2 bases for J; bases not matched to a gene: 5.

On this clone: One end of the junction does not line up with germline, which may come from a read error. The rearrangement links TRBV29-1 to TRBJ2-4, with TRBD1 as a possible D gene (5 bases). Germline V lookup: CDR1 SQVTM, CDR2 ANQGSEA. CDR3 size: 14 residues. In DNA form, the CDR3 reads TGCAGCGTCGTCGAATCGACAGCCCAAAACATTCAGTACTTC. Translated, it gives CSVVESTAQNIQYF.

The V gene is TRBV29-1, the J gene TRBJ1-3; D not resolved. Germline CDR1 and CDR2: SQVTM and ANQGSEA. V was pared by 7 bases and J by 4 bases, with 17 bases between. This CDR3 comprises 14 residues. Written as DNA, the CDR3 is TGCAGCGCCGAAAGAATGCCTGGCGGAAACACCATATATTTT. Protein sequence: CSAERMPGGNTIYF.

This clone was found a few times. This chain uses TRBV29-1 with TRBJ2-3; 11 nucleotides match TRBD2. CDR3 length: 15 amino acids. Per the germline V gene, CDR1 is SQVTM and CDR2 is ANQGSEA. Trimming removed 6 bases from V and 2 bases from J; junction bases left unmatched: 7. The CDR3 here is CSVPGTSGYTDTQYF. The CDR3 bases are TGCAGCGTACCCGGGACTAGCGGCTACACAGATACGCAGTATTTT.

V gene TRBV6-6 combines with J gene TRBJ2-1; D is unclear. Between the trimmed V and J ends, which lost 8 bases and 0 bases, there was a span of 11 bases. The CDR3 is 14 amino acids. Germline-derived CDR1 and CDR2 are MNHNY and SVGAGI (reference sequence). CDR3 region: CASSTEFSYNEQFF. CDR3 nucleotides: TGTGCCAGCTCCACTGAGTTCTCCTACAATGAGCAGTTCTTC.

The chain employs TRBV9 and TRBJ2-1; D not resolved. The CDR3 is 11 residues long. Trimming took off 3 bases at V and 7 bases at J, with 5 bases between the two ends. CDR1 SGDLS and CDR2 YYNGEE come from the germline V gene. CDR3 in amino acids: CASSAQNEQFF. In DNA, the CDR3 is TGTGCCAGCAGCGCCCAAAATGAGCAGTTCTTC.

The gene calls are TRBV4-1 and TRBJ2-5; D is unresolved. Germline lookup yields CDR1 MGHRA and CDR2 YSYEKL. The CDR3 runs to 13 residues. Trimming took off 1 base at V and 5 bases at J, with 8 bases between the two ends. CDR3 sequence (DNA): TGCGCCAGCAGCCAAGGGCATGAGGAGACCCAGTACTTC. It yields the protein CASSQGHEETQYF.

The sample holds a few counts of this clone. This chain uses TRBV6-5 with TRBJ2-5; D assignment may be TRBD1 or TRBD2 (6 bases each). V was shortened by 2 bases and J by 5 bases, with 15 bases between the two germline ends. Germline assignment: CDR1 MNHEY and CDR2 SVGAGI. The CDR3 totals 15 residues. The CDR3 region has the DNA TGTGCCAGCAGTTACGGCGGGACATCGCGGGAGACCCAGTACTTC. Translating gives CASSYGGTSRETQYF.

The chain carries TRBV30 and TRBJ2-7, with D possibly matching TRBD2 (6 bases). The CDR3 extends over 14 amino acids. The V end lost 4 bases, the J end lost 0 bases, and 13 bases lay between the germline ends. Germline V lookup: CDR1 GTSNPN, CDR2 SVGIG (reference sequence). The CDR3 loop reads CAWTPQDYSYEQYF. In DNA form, the CDR3 reads TGTGCCTGGACCCCGCAGGACTACTCCTACGAGCAGTACTTC. The complete variable domain, with remaining parts taken from reference TRBV30 and TRBJ2-7, reads SQTIHQWPATLVQPVGSPLSLECTVEGTSNPNLYWYRQAAGRGLQLLFYSVGIGQISSEVPQNLSASRPQDRQFILSSKKLLLSDSGFYLCAWTPQDYSYEQYFGPGTRLTVT.

This chain uses TRBV29-1 with TRBJ1-1; a weak D match, TRBD1 (6 bases). Looked up from germline, CDR1 is SQVTM and CDR2 is ANQGSEA. Trimming left V 4 bases short and J 1 base short, with 10 bases between. The CDR3 consists of 13 residues. The CDR3 sequence: CSVVQGRNTEAFF. In DNA, the CDR3 is TGCAGCGTTGTCCAGGGGAGGAACACTGAAGCTTTCTTT.

This clone showed up just a few times. This chain uses TRBV19 with TRBJ2-7, with 7 nucleotides matching TRBD1. V lost 2 bases, J lost 2 bases, and 6 bases stayed unmatched. This CDR3 comprises 15 residues. CDR1 and CDR2 (germline): LNHDA, SQIVND (reference sequence). CDR3 amino acids: CASSIRQGITYEQYF. CDR3 DNA sequence: TGTGCCAGTAGTATACGACAGGGAATCACCTACGAGCAGTACTTC.

The V and J genes are TRBV5-4 and TRBJ2-1, with a weak D call TRBD2 (5 bases). V lost 3 bases and J 6 bases, leaving 10 bases between the germline ends. This CDR3 comprises 13 residues. CDR1 and CDR2 from the germline V gene are SGHNT and YYREEE (reference sequence). The CDR3 DNA follows: TGTGCCAGCAGCTCGGCGGGCCGCAATGAGCAGTTCTTC. It specifies CASSSAGRNEQFF.

V gene TRBV2 combines with J gene TRBJ2-7; D remains ambiguous. Germline V gives CDR1 SNHLY, CDR2 FYNNEI. This CDR3 contains 12 residues. Deletions cut 5 bases from V and 3 bases from J, with 8 bases between. CDR3 sequence: CASSSGSYEQYF. DNA for the CDR3: TGTGCCAGCAGTTCCGGTAGCTACGAGCAGTACTTC.